This T cell receptor (beta chain) was obtained from a study of blood T cell repertoires in COVID-19. Overall study: Acute-phase and convalescent COVID-19 samples originated in the United States, Italy and Spain.

Data came from immunoSEQ multiplex PCR; TCRdb stores just in-frame clones and leaves some out. The sample lists approximately 210,000 clones, 80% occurring once. CDR1 and CDR2 (germline): MNHEY, SVGAGI. The length of the CDR3 is 13 residues. V was clipped by 5 bases and J by 4 bases, with 9 bases between them. The study assigned cohorts using participant-reported clinical history. The chain couples TRBV6-5 to TRBJ1-3; D call uncertain. The sequence came from a man aged 25 to 40 with acute COVID-19. The sequenced material came from PBMCs or T cells enriched from blood (not recorded which). CDR3 nucleotides: TGTGCCAGCAGTACAGTACCCGGAAACACCATATATTTT. It is translated as CASSTVPGNTIYF.